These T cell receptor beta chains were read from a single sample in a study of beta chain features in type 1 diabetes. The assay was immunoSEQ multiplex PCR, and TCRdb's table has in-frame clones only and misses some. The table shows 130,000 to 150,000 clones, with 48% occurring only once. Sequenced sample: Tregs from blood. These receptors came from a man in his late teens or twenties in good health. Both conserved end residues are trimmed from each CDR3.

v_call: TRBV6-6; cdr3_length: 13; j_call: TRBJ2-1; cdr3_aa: ASSRGQGSWDEQF
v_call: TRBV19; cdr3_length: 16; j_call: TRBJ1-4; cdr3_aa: ASRQPPGRGGVNEKLF
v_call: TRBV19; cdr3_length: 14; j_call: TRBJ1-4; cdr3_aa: ASSIRQGTPNEKLF
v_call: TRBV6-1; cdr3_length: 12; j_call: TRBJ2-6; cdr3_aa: ASRVSAGANVLT
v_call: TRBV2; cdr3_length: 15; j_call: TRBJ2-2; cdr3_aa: ASSQGVVAGQTGELF
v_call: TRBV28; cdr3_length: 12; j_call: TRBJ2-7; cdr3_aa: ASSFSLSPYEQY
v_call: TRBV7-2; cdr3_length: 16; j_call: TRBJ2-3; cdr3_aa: ASSLSLGGLSSTDTQY
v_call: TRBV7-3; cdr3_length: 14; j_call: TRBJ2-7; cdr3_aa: ASSPSADRGLDEQY
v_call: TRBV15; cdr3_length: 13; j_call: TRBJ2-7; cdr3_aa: ATSRDGGSSYEQY
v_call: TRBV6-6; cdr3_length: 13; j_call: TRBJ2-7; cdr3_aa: ASSNLGQGIYEQY
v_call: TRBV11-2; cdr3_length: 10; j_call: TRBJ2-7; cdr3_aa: ASSLDRDEQY
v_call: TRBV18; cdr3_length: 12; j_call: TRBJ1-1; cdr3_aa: ASSPQEANTEAF
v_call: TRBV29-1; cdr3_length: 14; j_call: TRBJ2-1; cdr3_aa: SVRTSGSGAYNEQF
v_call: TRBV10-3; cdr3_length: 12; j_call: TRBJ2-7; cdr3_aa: AISPGTGGREQY
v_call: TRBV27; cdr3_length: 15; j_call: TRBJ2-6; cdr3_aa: ASSLYPRGSGANVLT
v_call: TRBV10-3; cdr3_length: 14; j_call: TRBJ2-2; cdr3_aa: AISESRDWNTGELF
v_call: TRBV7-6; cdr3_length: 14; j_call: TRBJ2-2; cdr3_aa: ASSLGIGGSIGELF
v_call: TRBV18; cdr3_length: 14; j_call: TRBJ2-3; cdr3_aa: ASSLRASGRTDTQY
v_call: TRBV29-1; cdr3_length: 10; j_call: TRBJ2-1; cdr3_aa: SVYTGGNEQF
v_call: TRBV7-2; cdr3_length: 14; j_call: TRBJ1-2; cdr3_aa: ASSFGQGGANYGYT
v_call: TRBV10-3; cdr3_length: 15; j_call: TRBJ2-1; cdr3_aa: AISAGLGESEYNEQF
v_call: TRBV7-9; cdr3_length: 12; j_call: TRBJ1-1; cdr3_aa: ASSFQGGVGEAF